These 3 T cell receptor beta chains were all obtained from the same sample, sequenced in a study of T-cell reconstitution after alpha-beta-depleted transplantation in children. Library preparation (for TCRbeta) was performed with unique molecular identifiers. MiXCR, applied by TCRdb to the PCR reads, yields one record per CDR3 protein. Here the sample spans 90,000 to 100,000 distinct CDR3 sequences, under 25% being singletons. The input for sequencing was PBMCs, taken before TCRalphabeta/CD19-depleted stem cell transplant. All receptors come from a boy younger than 10 with acute lymphoblastic leukemia, due to receive a stem cell transplant.

The chain has TRBV9 and TRBJ2-7; 7 positions agree with TRBD1. J lost 4 bases, V lost 3 bases, and 1 base had no gene match. The germline CDR1 and CDR2 sequences are SGDLS and YYNGEE. This CDR3 is built from 12 residues. Here the CDR3 reads CASSATGYEQYF. CDR3 sequence (DNA): TGTGCCAGCAGCGCGACAGGGTACGAGCAGTACTTC.

Ten or more counts support this clonotype. J is TRBJ2-3 and V is TRBV2; 11 nucleotides align to TRBD1. J was trimmed by 4 bases and V by 4 bases; bases with no gene match: 4. The CDR3 totals 15 residues. Germline lookup yields CDR1 SNHLY and CDR2 FYNNEI. This CDR3 reads CASSVWTGGSDTQYF. The CDR3 nucleotides are TGTGCCAGCAGTGTGTGGACAGGGGGCTCAGATACGCAGTATTTT.

This clonotype has a handful of counts. The V gene is TRBV5-1, the J gene TRBJ2-2; 8 nucleotides align to TRBD2. The trim removed 1 base at V and 5 bases at J, leaving 19 bases unmatched. Per the germline V gene, CDR1 is SGHRS and CDR2 is YFSETQ. CDR3 length: 20 residues. CDR3 region: CASSLRGLLAEGQWTGELFF. The CDR3 region has the DNA TGCGCCAGCAGCTTGCGGGGCCTACTAGCGGAGGGGCAATGGACCGGGGAGCTGTTTTTT.